Each of the 9 T cell receptor beta chains below was sequenced from the same sample in a study of shared clonotypes between healthy human individuals. Here immunoSEQ multiplex PCR was the method, and the copy in TCRdb shows in-frame clones only, minus some. Of a few million clones in the sample, 93% were seen once. What was sequenced was naive CD4+ T cells from PBMCs. Subset defined: CD45RA+ positively selected. These receptors came from a man aged 18 to 30 in good health. Some clones in this sample may be carry-over from other donors' samples.

The gene calls are TRBV28 and TRBJ2-1, with a possible D match to TRBD2 (5 bases). V lost 2 bases to trimming and J lost 6 bases, with 14 bases between them. The length of the CDR3 is 15 residues. Germline assignment: CDR1 MDHEN and CDR2 SYDVKM. This CDR3 reads CASSLGGSPGNEQFF. CDR3 in DNA: TGTGCCAGCAGTTTAGGAGGATCCCCGGGCAATGAGCAGTTCTTC.

As DNA, the CDR3 is TGTGCCAGCAGCTTAGGGGACTCCGTAGATGAGCAGTTCTTC. Protein sequence: CASSLGDSVDEQFF. V is TRBV7-3 and J is TRBJ2-1; weak D call: TRBD2 (6 bases). V lost 2 bases to trimming and J lost 8 bases, with 13 bases between them. The CDR3 consists of 14 residues. Germline lookup yields CDR1 SGHTA and CDR2 FQGTGA.

The V call is TRBV5-1, the J call TRBJ2-7; D possibly uses TRBD1 or TRBD2 (5 bases each). Germline CDR1 and CDR2: SGHRS and YFSETQ. The CDR3 runs to 15 residues. The V end was cut by 0 bases, the J end by 5 bases, with 15 bases between. The CDR3 here is CASSLDGTGQNEQYF. The CDR3 DNA is TGCGCCAGCAGCTTGGATGGCACGGGGCAAAACGAGCAGTACTTC.

In this sample, this clone turned up once. CDR3 in amino acids: CASSDGTYEQYF. In nucleotides, the CDR3 is TGTGCCAGCAGTGATGGGACCTACGAGCAGTACTTC. The chain combines TRBV6-5 with TRBJ2-7, with unresolved D. Germline assignment: CDR1 MNHEY and CDR2 SVGAGI. V lost 5 bases and J 2 bases, leaving 7 bases between the germline ends. This CDR3 is 12 amino acids long.

The chain is built from TRBV6-5 and TRBJ2-1, with no clear D. The CDR3 has 13 residues. Trimming pared 2 bases from V and 5 bases from J, leaving 7 bases between. CDR1 is MNHEY, CDR2 SVGAGI, per germline. Written as DNA, the CDR3 is TGTGCCAGCAGTTACGATTTAAACAATGAGCAGTTCTTC. Its protein product is CASSYDLNNEQFF.

In the case of this clone: Other DNA sequences within the sample encode an identical CDR3. This chain connects TRBV28 to TRBJ1-2; D not certain. Germline-derived CDR1 and CDR2 are MDHEN and SYDVKM. V was shortened by 3 bases and J by 1 base, with 6 bases between the two germline ends. The CDR3 contains 13 residues. As DNA, the CDR3 is TGTGCCAGCAGTTTGGGGTTTAACTATGGCTACACCTTC. Encoded protein: CASSLGFNYGYTF.

V is TRBV5-4 and J is TRBJ1-4; no firm D call. The CDR3 has 14 amino acids. V lost 0 bases and J lost 8, with 11 bases in between. Germline V CDR1 and CDR2: SGHNT, YYREEE (reference sequence). The CDR3 loop is CASSLAVNREKLFF. In nucleotides, the CDR3 is TGTGCCAGCAGCTTGGCCGTGAATCGGGAAAAACTGTTTTTT.

The V gene is TRBV9, the J gene TRBJ2-2; D call uncertain. Trimming shortened V by 4 bases and J by 5 bases, and 6 bases separated the two germline ends. The CDR3 contains 12 residues. The germline V gene encodes CDR1 SGDLS and CDR2 YYNGEE. CDR3 nucleotides: TGTGCCAGCAGCTTTGGGACCGGGGAGCTGTTTTTT. This encodes CASSFGTGELFF.

The chain employs TRBV29-1 and TRBJ2-1; either TRBD1 or TRBD2 may supply D (6 bases each). There are 16 residues in the CDR3. V was pared by 5 bases and J by 5 bases, with 22 bases between. From germline, CDR1 is SQVTM and CDR2 ANQGSEA. The CDR3 DNA is TGCAGCGTTCGGCGGTTAGGGGGGCTATGGGACAATGAGCAGTTCTTC. This codes for CSVRRLGGLWDNEQFF.